Shown below are 20 T cell receptor beta chains from a single sample sequenced in a study of yellow fever vaccine responses in identical twins. TCRdb reanalysed the RT-PCR reads using MiXCR and keeps one entry per CDR3 protein. The data show approximately 6,900 distinct CDR3 sequences, 80% to 85% seen once. Sample: T cells from blood (PBMCs), unsorted or a sorted subset (not recorded which), taken before or after yellow fever vaccination (not recorded which). The receptors here all came from a woman under 30 who received the yellow fever vaccine.

This rearrangement joins TRBV13 to TRBJ1-2; no reliable D call. The germline CDR1 and CDR2 sequences are PRHDT and FYEKMQ (reference sequence). This CDR3 contains 16 residues. V lost 7 bases and J 4 bases, leaving 22 bases between the germline ends. DNA of the CDR3: TGTGCCAGCAACACCCCGGTTCAGATTTTCCGCTATGGCTACACCTTC. Residues: CASNTPVQIFRYGYTF.

CDR3 region: CASSSSRGQGRSGNTIYF. CDR3 sequence (DNA): TGCGCCAGCAGCTCGTCCCGTGGGCAGGGACGCTCTGGAAACACCATATATTTT. J is TRBJ1-3 and V is TRBV4-1, with TRBD1 as a possible D gene (5 bases). V gave up 5 bases and J gave up 0 bases, with 20 bases separating them. This CDR3 contains 18 residues. Germline V gene sequence: CDR1 MGHRA, CDR2 YSYEKL.

The chain is built from TRBV5-2 and TRBJ2-7; TRBD2 reflects the table's D call only, with no check against the DNA. TRBV5-2 has pseudogene status. This CDR3 has 14 residues. The CDR3 DNA follows: TGTGCCAGCAACCCCTTACTAGCGGCCTACGAGCAGTACTTC. It encodes CASNPLLAAYEQYF.

The rearrangement joins TRBV5-4 to TRBJ2-1; D may correspond to TRBD1 or TRBD2 (5 bases each). V lost 2 bases and J lost 3, with 9 bases in between. Germline V gives CDR1 SGHNT, CDR2 YYREEE (reference sequence). CDR3 length: 14 residues. The CDR3 coding sequence is TGTGCCAGCAGCTTTGTGGGGGACTACAATGAGCAGTTCTTC. Its protein product is CASSFVGDYNEQFF.

The count of this clonotype is one. The chain has TRBV11-2 and TRBJ2-1; TRBD2 matches at 8 bases. Germline V gene data show CDR1 as SGHAT and CDR2 as FQNNGV. V lost 5 bases, J lost 3 bases, and 9 bases stayed unmatched. The CDR3 has 16 residues. CDR3 in DNA: TGTGCCAGCAGCCCGGGTAGCGGGAAGCGCTACAATGAGCAGTTCTTC. Residues: CASSPGSGKRYNEQFF.

This clonotype was counted a few times. The J gene is TRBJ2-1, the V gene TRBV11-3; D call uncertain. The CDR3 sequence is 13 residues long. Germline CDR1 and CDR2: SGHNT and YENEEA. Trimming took 0 bases from V and 4 from J, leaving 4 bases between them. The CDR3 region is CASSLEPYNEQFF. CDR3 DNA: TGTGCCAGCAGCTTAGAACCATACAATGAGCAGTTCTTC.

In its sample, this clonotype was seen a few times. The gene calls are TRBV7-9 and TRBJ2-7; D unclear. Per the germline V gene, CDR1 is SEHNR and CDR2 is FQNEAQ (reference sequence). The length of the CDR3 is 15 residues. Trimming left V 1 base short and J 0 bases short, with 10 bases between. CDR3 coding DNA: TGTGCCAGCAGCTTAGGAGACATTTACTCCTACGAGCAGTACTTC. Amino acids: CASSLGDIYSYEQYF.

The CDR3 reads CASSAAQEEKLFF. In DNA form, the CDR3 reads TGTGCCAGCAGCGCGGCCCAGGAGGAAAAACTGTTTTTT. The chain has TRBV11-1 and TRBJ1-4; D not certain. Trimming pared 5 bases from V and 8 bases from J, leaving 12 bases between. The germline V gene encodes CDR1 SGHAT and CDR2 FQDESV (reference sequence). The CDR3 length is 13 residues.

V gene TRBV14 combines with J gene TRBJ2-1; D is undetermined. The V gene lost 5 bases and the J gene lost 8 bases, with 16 bases spanning the gap. Germline V gene lookup returns CDR1 SGHDN and CDR2 FVKESK. The CDR3 is 14 residues long. Written as DNA, the CDR3 is TGTGCCAGCAGCGAACCCCAGCCCGGCCATGAGCAGTTCTTC. It codes for CASSEPQPGHEQFF. The variable domain in full, completed from reference TRBV14 and TRBJ2-1, reads EAGVTQFPSHSVIEKGQTVTLRCDPISGHDNLYWYRRVMGKEIKFLLHFVKESKQDESGMPNNRFLAERTGGTYSTLKVQPAELEDSGVYFCASSEPQPGHEQFFGPGTRLTVL.

V usage is TRBV4-3 and J usage is TRBJ1-2; D gene ambiguous. This CDR3 has 16 residues. Germline V CDR1 and CDR2: LGHNA, YSLEER. V gave up 1 base and J gave up 6 bases, with 18 bases separating them. The chain's CDR3 is CASSQVRPDGIDGYTF. The CDR3 nucleotides read TGCGCCAGCAGCCAAGTAAGACCGGACGGTATCGATGGCTACACCTTC.

The chain links TRBV28 to TRBJ2-4; 7 bases match TRBD1. The germline V gene encodes CDR1 MDHEN and CDR2 SYDVKM. The V and J ends lost 6 bases and 14 bases, in that order; junction bases with no gene match: 10. The CDR3 sequence is 12 residues long. CDR3 residues: CASSQDDRVEYF. The CDR3 nucleotides read TGTGCCAGCAGCCAGGATGACAGGGTCGAGTACTTC.

The chain combines TRBV11-1 with TRBJ2-7; 13 bases agree with TRBD2. The trim removed 5 bases at V and 13 bases at J, leaving 8 bases unmatched. This CDR3 comprises 13 residues. Germline lookup yields CDR1 SGHAT and CDR2 FQDESV (reference sequence). CDR3 sequence: CASSLGGTSGVYF. CDR3 coding DNA: TGTGCCAGCAGCCTCGGGGGGACTAGCGGGGTTTACTTC.

The CDR3 DNA sequence: TGTGCCAGCAGCACACTAGCTACCCAAGAGACCCAGTACTTC. Its protein product is CASSTLATQETQYF. The V call is TRBV12-3 or TRBV12-4, the J call TRBJ2-5; TRBD2 is a possible D gene (6 bases). V was cut by 6 bases and J by 1 base, with 12 bases left in between. The CDR3 covers 14 residues.

The chain combines TRBV27 with TRBJ2-1; D is possibly TRBD1 (5 bases). The CDR3 has 14 residues. Germline loops: CDR1 MNHEY, CDR2 SMNVEV (reference sequence). V lost 0 bases to trimming and J lost 4 bases, with 7 bases between them. In nucleotides, the CDR3 is TGTGCCAGCAGTTTATCGGACAAGTACAATGAGCAGTTCTTC. Its protein is CASSLSDKYNEQFF.

The chain is built from TRBV4-2 and TRBJ1-1; D unclear. Trimming took off 2 bases at V and 2 bases at J, with 9 bases between the two ends. Germline values: CDR1 LGHNA, CDR2 YNFKEQ. This CDR3 contains 14 residues. CDR3 residues: CASSQYLPNTEAFF. The CDR3 DNA is TGTGCCAGCAGCCAATATCTCCCCAACACTGAAGCTTTCTTT.

This clonotype was counted between two and nine times. The chain combines TRBV2 with TRBJ1-2; perhaps TRBD1 as D (6 bases). Germline V gene data show CDR1 as SNHLY and CDR2 as FYNNEI. Trimming removed 6 bases at V and 4 bases at J, with 15 bases between. The CDR3 covers 14 residues. The CDR3 nucleotides are TGTGCCAGCAGCCCTTACAGGGACCCCTATGGCTACACCTTC. This gives the protein CASSPYRDPYGYTF.

The V call is TRBV18, the J call TRBJ2-5; D unclear. CDR1 KGHSH and CDR2 LQKENI come from the germline V gene. V shed 6 bases and J shed 2 bases, with 19 bases lying between them. The CDR3 runs 16 residues. The CDR3 DNA reads TGTGCCAGCTCCTTAAAACCAGGCGAGATACAAGAGACCCAGTACTTC. It translates to CASSLKPGEIQETQYF.

As DNA, the CDR3 is TGTGCCAGCAGTGATAAGCTGCGGGACCGCACAGATACGCAGTATTTT. This encodes CASSDKLRDRTDTQYF. The J gene is TRBJ2-3, the V gene TRBV11-1, with a weak D call TRBD2 (6 bases). The V end lost 6 bases, the J end lost 1 base, and 17 bases lay between the germline ends. The CDR3 is 16 amino acids. CDR1 is SGHAT, CDR2 FQDESV, per germline (reference sequence).

The chain uses TRBV11-2 and TRBJ2-1, with a weak D call TRBD1 (7 bases). The CDR3 totals 18 residues. Germline loops: CDR1 SGHAT, CDR2 FQNNGV. V lost 5 bases to trimming and J lost 5 bases, with 25 bases between them. The DNA for the CDR3 is TGTGCCAGCAGCCGGACGGGAGACAGGGTGGAAGCTCACAATGAGCAGTTCTTC. It codes for CASSRTGDRVEAHNEQFF. The whole variable domain, remainder taken from reference TRBV11-2 and TRBJ2-1, is EAGVAQSPRYKIIEKRQSVAFWCNPISGHATLYWYQQILGQGPKLLIQFQNNGVVDDSQLPKDRFSAERLKGVDSTLKIQPAKLEDSAVYLCASSRTGDRVEAHNEQFFGPGTRLTVL.

The chain has TRBV7-2 and TRBJ2-5; TRBD2 is a possible D gene (5 bases). The V end lost 4 bases, the J end lost 5 bases, and 11 bases lay between the germline ends. Germline V gives CDR1 SGHTA, CDR2 FQGNSA. The CDR3 extends over 13 amino acids. The DNA for the CDR3 is TGTGCCAGCAGCTGGACTGGTTTGGAGACCCAGTACTTC. Amino acids: CASSWTGLETQYF.